This TCR beta chain was sequenced in a study of identifying expanded T cells in peripheral blood. Study-wide results and caveats: Differentially abundant clones: around 1.2 between replicates, around 17 at around 14 days, around 19 at four. Approximately two-week clone count variance significantly increased as total template count grew.

A remark on this clone: The antigen is not known.

The CDR3 is made up of 14 amino acids. The ends were cut back, 4 bases at V and 2 bases at J, with 10 bases in the middle. Germline values: CDR1 MNHEY, CDR2 SMNVEV (reference sequence). TCRdb's table, derived via immunoSEQ multiplex PCR, lists solely in-frame clones and lacks some. The sample shows 80,000 to 95,000 clones, approximately 88% of them seen only once. The V call is TRBV27, the J call TRBJ2-3; weak D call: TRBD1 (6 bases). The sequenced sample consisted of blood. The receptor was derived from a person aged 18 to 70 in good health. This chain's CDR3 is CASSSWGHTDTQYF. CDR3 DNA: TGTGCCAGCAGTTCCTGGGGACACACAGATACGCAGTATTTT.